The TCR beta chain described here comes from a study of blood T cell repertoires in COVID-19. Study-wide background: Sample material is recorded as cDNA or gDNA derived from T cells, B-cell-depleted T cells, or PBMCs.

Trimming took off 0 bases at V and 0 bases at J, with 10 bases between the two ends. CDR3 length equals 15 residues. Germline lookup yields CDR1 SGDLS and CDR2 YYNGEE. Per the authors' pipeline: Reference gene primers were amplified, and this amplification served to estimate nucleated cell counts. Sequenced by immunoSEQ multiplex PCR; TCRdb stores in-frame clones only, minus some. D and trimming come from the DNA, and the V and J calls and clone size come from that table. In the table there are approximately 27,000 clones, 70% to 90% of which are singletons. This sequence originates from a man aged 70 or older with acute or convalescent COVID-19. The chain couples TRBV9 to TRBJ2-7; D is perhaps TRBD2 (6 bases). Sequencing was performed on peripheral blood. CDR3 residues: CASSVDGTDSYEQYF. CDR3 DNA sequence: TGTGCCAGCAGCGTAGATGGGACTGACTCCTACGAGCAGTACTTC. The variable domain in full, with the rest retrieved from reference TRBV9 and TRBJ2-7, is DSGVTQTPKHLITATGQRVTLRCSPRSGDLSVYWYQQSLDQGLQFLIQYYNGEERAKGNILERFSAQQFPDLHSELNLSSLELGDSALYFCASSVDGTDSYEQYFGPGTRLTVT.